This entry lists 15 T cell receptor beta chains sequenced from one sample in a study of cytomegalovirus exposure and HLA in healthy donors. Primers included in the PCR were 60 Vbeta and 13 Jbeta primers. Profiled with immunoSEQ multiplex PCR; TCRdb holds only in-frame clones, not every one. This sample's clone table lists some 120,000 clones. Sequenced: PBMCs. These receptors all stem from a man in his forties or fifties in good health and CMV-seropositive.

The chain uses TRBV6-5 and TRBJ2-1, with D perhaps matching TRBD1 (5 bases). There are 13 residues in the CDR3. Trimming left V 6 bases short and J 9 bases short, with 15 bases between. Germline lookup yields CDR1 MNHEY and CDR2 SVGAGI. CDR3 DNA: TGTGCCAGCAGCCCGTCCCAAAGGGGTGAGCAGTTCTTC. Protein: CASSPSQRGEQFF.

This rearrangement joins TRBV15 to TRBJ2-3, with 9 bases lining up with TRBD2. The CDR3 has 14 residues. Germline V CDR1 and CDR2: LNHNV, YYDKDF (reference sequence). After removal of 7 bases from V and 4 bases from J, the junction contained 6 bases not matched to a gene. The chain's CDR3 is CATNAGGPADTQYF. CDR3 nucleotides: TGTGCCACCAACGCGGGAGGGCCCGCAGATACGCAGTATTTT.

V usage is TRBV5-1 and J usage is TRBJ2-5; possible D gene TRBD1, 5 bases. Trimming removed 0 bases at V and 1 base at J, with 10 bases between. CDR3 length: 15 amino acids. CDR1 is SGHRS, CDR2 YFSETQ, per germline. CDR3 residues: CASSLGQSGQETQYF. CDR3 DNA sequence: TGCGCCAGCAGCTTGGGACAGTCTGGCCAAGAGACCCAGTACTTC.

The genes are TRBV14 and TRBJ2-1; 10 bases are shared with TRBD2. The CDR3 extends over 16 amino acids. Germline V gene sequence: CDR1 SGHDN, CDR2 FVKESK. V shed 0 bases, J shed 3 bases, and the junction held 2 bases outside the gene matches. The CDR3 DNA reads TGTGCCAGCAGCCAAGAATGGACTAGCGGCTACAATGAGCAGTTCTTC. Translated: CASSQEWTSGYNEQFF. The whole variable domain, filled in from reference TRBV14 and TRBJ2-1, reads EAGVTQFPSHSVIEKGQTVTLRCDPISGHDNLYWYRRVMGKEIKFLLHFVKESKQDESGMPNNRFLAERTGGTYSTLKVQPAELEDSGVYFCASSQEWTSGYNEQFFGPGTRLTVL.

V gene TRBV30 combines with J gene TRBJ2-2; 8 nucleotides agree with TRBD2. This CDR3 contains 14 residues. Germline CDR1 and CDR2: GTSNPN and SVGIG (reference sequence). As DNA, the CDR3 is TGTGGGGGTACGGGAGGGCCCCACACCGGGGAGCTGTTTTTT. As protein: CGGTGGPHTGELFF.

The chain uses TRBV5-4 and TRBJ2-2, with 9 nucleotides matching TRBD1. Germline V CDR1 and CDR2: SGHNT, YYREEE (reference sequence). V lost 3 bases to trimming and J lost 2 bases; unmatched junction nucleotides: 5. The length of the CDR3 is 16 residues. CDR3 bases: TGTGCCAGCAGCTGGGGACAGGGCTTTAACACCGGGGAGCTGTTTTTT. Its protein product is CASSWGQGFNTGELFF.

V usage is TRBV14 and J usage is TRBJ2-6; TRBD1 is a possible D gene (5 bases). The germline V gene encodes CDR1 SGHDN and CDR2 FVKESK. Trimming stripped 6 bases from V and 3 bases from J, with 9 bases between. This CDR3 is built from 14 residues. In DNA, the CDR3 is TGTGCCAGCAGAAGGGGTCTTGGGGCCAACGTCCTGACTTTC. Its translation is CASRRGLGANVLTF.

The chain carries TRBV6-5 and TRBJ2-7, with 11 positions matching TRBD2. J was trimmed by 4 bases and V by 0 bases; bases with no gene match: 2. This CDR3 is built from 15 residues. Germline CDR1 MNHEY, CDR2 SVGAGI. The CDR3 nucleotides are TGTGCCAGCAGTTACTCGGCTAGCGGGAGGTACGAGCAGTACTTC. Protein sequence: CASSYSASGRYEQYF.

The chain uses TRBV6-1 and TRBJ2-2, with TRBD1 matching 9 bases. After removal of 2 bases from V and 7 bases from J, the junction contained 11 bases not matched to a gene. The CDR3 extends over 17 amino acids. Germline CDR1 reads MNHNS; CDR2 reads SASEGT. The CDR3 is CASSEYAGTGWIGELFF. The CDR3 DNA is TGTGCCAGCAGTGAATACGCCGGGACAGGGTGGATCGGGGAGCTGTTTTTT.

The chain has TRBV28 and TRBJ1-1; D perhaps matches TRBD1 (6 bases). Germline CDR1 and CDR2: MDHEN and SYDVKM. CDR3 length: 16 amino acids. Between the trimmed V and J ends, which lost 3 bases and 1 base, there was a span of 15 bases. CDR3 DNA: TGTGCCAGCAGTTTCTTACAGGGCCCACCGAACACTGAAGCTTTCTTT. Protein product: CASSFLQGPPNTEAFF. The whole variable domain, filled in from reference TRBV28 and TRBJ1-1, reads DVKVTQSSRYLVKRTGEKVFLECVQDMDHENMFWYRQDPGLGLRLIYFSYDVKMKEKGDIPEGYSVSREKKERFSLILESASTNQTSMYLCASSFLQGPPNTEAFFGQGTRLTVV.

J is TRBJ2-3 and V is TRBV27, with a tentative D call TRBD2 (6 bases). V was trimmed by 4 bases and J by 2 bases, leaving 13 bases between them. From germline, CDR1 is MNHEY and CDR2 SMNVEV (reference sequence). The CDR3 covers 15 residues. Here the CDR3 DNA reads TGTGCCAGCAGTTACGGGACTTATTACACAGATACGCAGTATTTT. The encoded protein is CASSYGTYYTDTQYF.

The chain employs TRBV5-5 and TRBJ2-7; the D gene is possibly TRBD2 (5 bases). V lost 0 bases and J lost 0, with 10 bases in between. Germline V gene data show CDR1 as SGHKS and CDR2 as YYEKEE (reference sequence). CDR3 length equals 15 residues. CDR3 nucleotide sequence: TGTGCCAGCAGCTTGGTTGGAGGCAGCTCCTACGAGCAGTACTTC. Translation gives CASSLVGGSSYEQYF.

The CDR3 DNA sequence: TGTGCCAGCAGGGACCTCGGAGTAGCGGGAGGAACAAACAATGAGCAGTTCTTC. Residues: CASRDLGVAGGTNNEQFF. The chain carries TRBV2 and TRBJ2-1, with 10 bases identical to TRBD2. J gave up 5 bases and V 6 bases, and 16 bases lay outside the gene matches. Looked up from germline, CDR1 is SNHLY and CDR2 is FYNNEI. The CDR3 contains 18 residues. Supplemented by reference TRBV2 and TRBJ2-1, the full variable domain reads EPEVTQTPSHQVTQMGQEVILRCVPISNHLYFYWYRQILGQKVEFLVSFYNNEISEKSEIFDDQFSVERPDGSNFTLKIRSTKLEDSAMYFCASRDLGVAGGTNNEQFFGPGTRLTVL.

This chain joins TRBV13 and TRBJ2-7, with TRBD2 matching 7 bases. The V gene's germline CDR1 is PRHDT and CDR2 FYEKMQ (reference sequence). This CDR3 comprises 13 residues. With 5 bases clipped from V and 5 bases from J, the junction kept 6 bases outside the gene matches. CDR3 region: CASSTIRGDEQYF. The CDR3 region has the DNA TGTGCCAGCAGCACAATCCGGGGGGACGAGCAGTACTTC.

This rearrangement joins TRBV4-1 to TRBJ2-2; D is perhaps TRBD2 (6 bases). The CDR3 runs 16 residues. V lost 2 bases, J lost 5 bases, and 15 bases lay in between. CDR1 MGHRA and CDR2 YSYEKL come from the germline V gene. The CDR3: CASSQFREPGTGELFF. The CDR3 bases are TGCGCCAGCAGCCAATTCCGGGAGCCCGGGACCGGGGAGCTGTTTTTT.